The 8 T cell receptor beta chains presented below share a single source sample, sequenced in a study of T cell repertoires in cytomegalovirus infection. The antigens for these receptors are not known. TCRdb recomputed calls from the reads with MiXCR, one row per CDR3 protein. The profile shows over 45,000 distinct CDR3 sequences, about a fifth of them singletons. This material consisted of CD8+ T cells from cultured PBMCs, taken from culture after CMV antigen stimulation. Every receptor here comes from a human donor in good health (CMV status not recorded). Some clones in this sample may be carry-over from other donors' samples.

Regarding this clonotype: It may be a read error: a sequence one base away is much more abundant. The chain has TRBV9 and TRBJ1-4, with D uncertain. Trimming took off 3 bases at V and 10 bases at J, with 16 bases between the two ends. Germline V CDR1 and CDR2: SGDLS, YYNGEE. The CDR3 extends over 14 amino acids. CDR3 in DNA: TGTGCCAGCAGCGGGGAGGTAGCGGCGGGAAAACTGTTTTTT. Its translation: CASSGEVAAGKLFF.

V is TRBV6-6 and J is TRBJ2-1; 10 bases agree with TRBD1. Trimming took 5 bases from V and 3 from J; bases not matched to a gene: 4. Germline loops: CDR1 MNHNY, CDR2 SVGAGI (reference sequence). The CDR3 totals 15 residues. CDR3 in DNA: TGTGCCAGCAGTGGCCGGGACAGGGGCTACAATGAGCAGTTCTTC. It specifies CASSGRDRGYNEQFF.

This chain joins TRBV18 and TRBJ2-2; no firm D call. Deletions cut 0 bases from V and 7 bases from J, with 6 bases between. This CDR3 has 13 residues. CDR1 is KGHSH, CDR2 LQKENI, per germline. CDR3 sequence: CASSPPGVGELFF. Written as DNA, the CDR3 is TGTGCCAGCTCACCACCAGGAGTCGGGGAGCTGTTTTTT.

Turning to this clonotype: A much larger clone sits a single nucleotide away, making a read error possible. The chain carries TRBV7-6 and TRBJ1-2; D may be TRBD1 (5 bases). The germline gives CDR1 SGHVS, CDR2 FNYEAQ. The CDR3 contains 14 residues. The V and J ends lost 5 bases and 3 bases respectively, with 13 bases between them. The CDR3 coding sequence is TGTGCCAGCAGCCCCCCCCAGGGTGACTATGGCTACACCTTC. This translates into CASSPPQGDYGYTF.

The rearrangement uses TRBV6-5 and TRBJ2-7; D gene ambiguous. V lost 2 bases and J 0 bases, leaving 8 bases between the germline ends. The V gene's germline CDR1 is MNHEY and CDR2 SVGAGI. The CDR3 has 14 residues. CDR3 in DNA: TGTGCCAGCAGTTACAATCCGGACTCCTACGAGCAGTACTTC. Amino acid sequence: CASSYNPDSYEQYF.

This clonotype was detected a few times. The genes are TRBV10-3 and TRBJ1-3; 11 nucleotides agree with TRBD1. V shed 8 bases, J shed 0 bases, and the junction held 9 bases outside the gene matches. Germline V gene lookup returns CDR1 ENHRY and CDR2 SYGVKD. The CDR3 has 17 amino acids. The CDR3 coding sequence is TGTGCCATCCTAACCGGGACAGGGGGACACTCTGGAAACACCATATATTTT. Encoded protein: CAILTGTGGHSGNTIYF.

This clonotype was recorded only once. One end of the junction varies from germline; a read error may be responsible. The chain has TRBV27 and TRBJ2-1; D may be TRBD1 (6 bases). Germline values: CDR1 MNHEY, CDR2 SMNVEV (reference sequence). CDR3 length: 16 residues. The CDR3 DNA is TGTGCCAGCAGTTTATCAGGGCCCAGGGGTTACAATGAGCGGTTCTTC. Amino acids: CASSLSGPRGYNERFF.

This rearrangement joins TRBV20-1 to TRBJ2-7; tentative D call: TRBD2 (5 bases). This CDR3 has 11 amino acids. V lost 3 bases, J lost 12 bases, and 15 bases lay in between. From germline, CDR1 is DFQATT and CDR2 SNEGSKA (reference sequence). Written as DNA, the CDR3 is TGCAGTGCTAGGGACGGACGGGATTCGTACTTC. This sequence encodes CSARDGRDSYF.